The 30 T cell receptor beta chains below all came from one sample that was sequenced in a study of PD-1 blockade in classical Hodgkin lymphoma. The data were produced by immunoSEQ multiplex PCR, yet TCRdb's version contains in-frame clones alone and is incomplete. There are some 4,500 clones in the sample; around 80% occur only once, and 24% lies in the top ten. Every patient experienced relapse after autologous stem cell transplantation, and brentuximab vedotin exposure varied. Isolated CD8+ T cells were derived from thawed PBMCs through magnetic negative selection. Source: CD8+ T cells from blood, taken at baseline. The source of these receptors is a human donor with classical Hodgkin lymphoma.

The J gene is TRBJ2-3, the V gene TRBV13; 11 bases map to TRBD1. There are 13 residues in the CDR3. Germline CDR1 PRHDT, CDR2 FYEKMQ (reference sequence). Germline trimming cut 8 bases from V and 3 bases from J; bases unmatched to any gene: 1. This CDR3 is CASGTGGTDTQYF. In nucleotides, the CDR3 is TGTGCCAGCGGGACAGGGGGGACAGATACGCAGTATTTT. Drawing the rest from reference TRBV13 and TRBJ2-3, the complete variable domain is AAGVIQSPRHLIKEKRETATLKCYPIPRHDTVYWYQQGPGQDPQFLISFYEKMQSDKGSIPDRFSAQQFSDYHSELNMSSLELGDSALYFCASGTGGTDTQYFGPGTRLTVL.

This clone was counted once. V and J are TRBV19 and TRBJ2-3; D is perhaps TRBD2 (5 bases). Trimming cost V 3 bases and J 3 bases, with 10 bases left between them. The germline gives CDR1 LNHDA, CDR2 SQIVND (reference sequence). The CDR3 totals 14 residues. The CDR3 sequence is CASSMRVYTDTQYF. The CDR3 nucleotides are TGTGCCAGTAGTATGAGGGTTTATACAGATACGCAGTATTTT.

In this sample, this clone is large (0.1 to 1%). This chain uses TRBV5-6 with TRBJ2-7, with unresolved D. There are 13 residues in the CDR3. Looked up from germline, CDR1 is SGHDT and CDR2 is YYEEEE. V was pared by 1 base and J by 4 bases, with 9 bases between. The CDR3 sequence: CASSLKKGYEQYF. In DNA, the CDR3 is TGTGCCAGCAGCTTGAAAAAGGGTTACGAGCAGTACTTC.

About this clone: The junction differs from germline at one of its ends, possibly a read error. J is TRBJ2-1 and V is TRBV5-3, with 10 positions matching TRBD2. TRBV5-3 is an ORF, with its function uncertain. The CDR3 extends over 15 amino acids. In DNA form, the CDR3 reads TGTGCCAGCAGCTGGTTCGGGCTAGCGGGAGTTGAGCAGTTCTTC. Its protein product is CASSWFGLAGVEQFF.

The rearrangement joins TRBV5-4 to TRBJ1-4, with TRBD1 as a possible D gene (5 bases). The CDR3 runs 15 residues. Germline V gives CDR1 SGHNT, CDR2 YYREEE (reference sequence). V lost 4 bases, J lost 8 bases, and 18 bases lay in between. The CDR3 sequence is CASSRTGAVEEKLFF. In DNA form, the CDR3 reads TGTGCCAGCAGCAGAACCGGGGCCGTCGAGGAAAAACTGTTTTTT.

This clone has a single count. The CDR3 spells CASRIAGGASYGYTF. CDR3 DNA sequence: TGTGCCAGCAGAATCGCAGGGGGCGCCTCCTATGGCTACACCTTC. V gene TRBV27 combines with J gene TRBJ1-2; 8 positions agree with TRBD1. J was trimmed by 4 bases and V by 6 bases; bases with no gene match: 10. The CDR3 covers 15 residues. Looked up from germline, CDR1 is MNHEY and CDR2 is SMNVEV (reference sequence).

The gene calls are TRBV9 and TRBJ2-4; no clear D. Trimming cost V 3 bases and J 5 bases, with 6 bases left between them. Germline V gene data show CDR1 as SGDLS and CDR2 as YYNGEE. CDR3 length: 12 residues. The CDR3 DNA sequence: TGTGCCAGCAGCGACACCCAAAACATTCAGTACTTC. It specifies CASSDTQNIQYF.

V usage is TRBV6-5 and J usage is TRBJ1-2; TRBD1 might be the D (6 bases). Germline V gene data show CDR1 as MNHEY and CDR2 as SVGAGI. The CDR3 runs 14 residues. The V and J ends lost 0 bases and 8 bases respectively, with 13 bases between them. The CDR3 spells CASSYSPPGEGYTF. CDR3 sequence (DNA): TGTGCCAGCAGTTACTCCCCCCCAGGGGAAGGCTACACCTTC.

The CDR3 region is CASSDPGQLYGYTF. As DNA, the CDR3 is TGTGCCAGCAGCGATCCGGGACAGCTCTATGGCTACACCTTC. The chain employs TRBV7-8 and TRBJ1-2; 7 bases map to TRBD1. The V segment lost 5 bases and the J segment 4 bases; nucleotides outside the gene matches: 7. Germline V gives CDR1 SGHVS, CDR2 FQNEAQ. This CDR3 has 14 residues.

V is TRBV19 and J is TRBJ2-3; D call uncertain. CDR1 is LNHDA, CDR2 SQIVND, per germline (reference sequence). V lost 0 bases, J lost 2 bases, and 9 bases lay in between. The CDR3 totals 15 residues. CDR3 protein: CASSIDFGSTDTQYF. The CDR3 DNA reads as TGTGCCAGTAGTATAGATTTCGGTTCCACAGATACGCAGTATTTT.

This rearrangement joins TRBV9 to TRBJ2-3, with 8 bases aligning to TRBD1. V trimming: 4 bases; J trimming: 5 bases; junction bases outside the gene matches: 6. This CDR3 has 14 residues. Germline values: CDR1 SGDLS, CDR2 YYNGEE. The CDR3 region is CASSLGQGRDTQYF. Written as DNA, the CDR3 is TGTGCCAGCAGCCTAGGACAGGGACGAGATACGCAGTATTTT.

V and J are TRBV6-1 and TRBJ2-7, with TRBD1 identical over 7 bases. Trimming removed 3 bases from V and 2 bases from J; junction bases left unmatched: 7. The CDR3 extends over 15 amino acids. Looked up from germline, CDR1 is MNHNS and CDR2 is SASEGT. As DNA, the CDR3 is TGTGCCAGCAGTGATGGACCAGGGGGTGCCTACGAGCAGTACTTC. It specifies CASSDGPGGAYEQYF.

The genes are TRBV13 and TRBJ2-4; D gene uncertain. Trimming removed 6 bases from V and 1 base from J, with 4 bases in between. CDR3 size: 12 residues. Germline loops: CDR1 PRHDT, CDR2 FYEKMQ (reference sequence). The CDR3 reads CASRQAKNIQYF. The CDR3 DNA reads TGTGCCAGCAGACAGGCCAAAAACATTCAGTACTTC.

J is TRBJ2-1 and V is TRBV7-9; D perhaps matches TRBD2 (5 bases). Trimming took 4 bases from V and 0 from J, leaving 13 bases between them. CDR3 length: 16 residues. The germline V gene encodes CDR1 SEHNR and CDR2 FQNEAQ (reference sequence). The CDR3, as DNA: TGTGCCAGCAGCTACCGAGGGCGTGGCTCCTACAATGAGCAGTTCTTC. Encoded protein: CASSYRGRGSYNEQFF. The full variable domain, completed using reference TRBV7-9 and TRBJ2-1, is DTGVSQNPRHKITKRGQNVTFRCDPISEHNRLYWYRQTLGQGPEFLTYFQNEAQLEKSRLLSDRFSAERPKGSFSTLEIQRTEQGDSAMYLCASSYRGRGSYNEQFFGPGTRLTVL.

The chain joins TRBV4-2 to TRBJ2-7; 10 bases are a match to TRBD1. The V gene end was trimmed by 3 bases and the J gene end by 5 bases; junction bases not matched to a gene: 4. CDR1 LGHNA and CDR2 YNFKEQ come from the germline V gene. This CDR3 has 14 amino acids. The CDR3 DNA reads as TGTGCCAGCAGCCAGACAGGGGGCCGGGACGAGCAGTACTTC. Its protein product is CASSQTGGRDEQYF.

This clone was seen only a few times. J is TRBJ2-1 and V is TRBV7-3; D might be TRBD2 (6 bases). The germline V and J ends were trimmed by 3 bases and 8 bases, with 8 bases remaining between them. The CDR3 is 12 residues long. Germline V gives CDR1 SGHTA, CDR2 FQGTGA. In DNA form, the CDR3 reads TGTGCCAGCAGCTTTCGGAGGGATGAGCAGTTCTTC. Translation: CASSFRRDEQFF. Together with reference TRBV7-3 and TRBJ2-1, the CDR3 gives the full variable domain: GAGVSQTPSNKVTEKGKYVELRCDPISGHTALYWYRQSLGQGPEFLIYFQGTGAADDSGLPNDRFFAVRPEGSVSTLKIQRTERGDSAVYLCASSFRRDEQFFGPGTRLTVL.

This clone appeared a single time. V is TRBV28 and J is TRBJ2-5; D remains unclear. With 6 bases removed from V and 1 base from J, the gap between germline ends came to 18 bases. This CDR3 is 16 amino acids long. From germline, CDR1 is MDHEN and CDR2 SYDVKM. The CDR3, as DNA: TGTGCCAGCAGCCTCCCATCCGGGCAATCCCAAGAGACCCAGTACTTC. Translating it yields CASSLPSGQSQETQYF.

This clone was counted a few times. The rearrangement links TRBV2 to TRBJ1-4; D may be TRBD1 (5 bases). Between the trimmed V and J ends, which lost 5 bases and 5 bases, there was a span of 12 bases. CDR3 length: 14 amino acids. The germline gives CDR1 SNHLY, CDR2 FYNNEI. The CDR3 nucleotides are TGTGCCAGCAGTAGGGGTACGCCGAATGAAAAACTGTTTTTT. This translates into CASSRGTPNEKLFF. The entire variable domain, with the rest obtained from reference TRBV2 and TRBJ1-4, is as follows: EPEVTQTPSHQVTQMGQEVILRCVPISNHLYFYWYRQILGQKVEFLVSFYNNEISEKSEIFDDQFSVERPDGSNFTLKIRSTKLEDSAMYFCASSRGTPNEKLFFGSGTQLSVL.

The genes are TRBV13 and TRBJ2-5; a weak D match, TRBD1 (6 bases). The germline V gene has CDR1 PRHDT and CDR2 FYEKMQ (reference sequence). V was pared by 5 bases and J by 9 bases, with 19 bases between. This CDR3 comprises 14 residues. The CDR3 here is CASSVADRRWAQYF. CDR3 nucleotides: TGTGCCAGCAGCGTGGCCGACAGGCGTTGGGCCCAGTACTTC.

The chain links TRBV25-1 to TRBJ1-1; D perhaps matches TRBD1 (6 bases). This CDR3 contains 17 residues. Germline V gene lookup returns CDR1 MGHDK and CDR2 SYGVNS. Trimming cost V 3 bases and J 0 bases, with 17 bases left between them. The DNA for the CDR3 is TGTGCCAGCAGTGAGTCCCCCCGGGACACCCTGAACACTGAAGCTTTCTTT. As protein: CASSESPRDTLNTEAFF.

The chain is built from TRBV18 and TRBJ2-1, with unresolved D. V lost 2 bases and J lost 10, with 18 bases in between. The length of the CDR3 is 15 residues. Germline loops: CDR1 KGHSH, CDR2 LQKENI. This chain's CDR3 is CASSPERRITMEQFF. The CDR3 bases are TGTGCCAGCTCACCAGAGAGACGGATTACAATGGAGCAGTTCTTC.

V is TRBV25-1 and J is TRBJ2-3, with 10 positions matching TRBD2. With V trimmed by 6 bases and J by 2 bases, 8 bases remained unmatched. This CDR3 has 16 amino acids. The germline V gene has CDR1 MGHDK and CDR2 SYGVNS. The CDR3 is CASSKREGGATDTQYF. The CDR3 DNA reads TGTGCCAGCAGCAAGCGGGAGGGAGGGGCCACAGATACGCAGTATTTT.

CDR3 coding DNA: TGTGCCAGCAGTTTTGCGGCAGGGTGGATGAACACTGAAGCTTTCTTT. As protein: CASSFAAGWMNTEAFF. The rearrangement links TRBV28 to TRBJ1-1; weak D call: TRBD1 (5 bases). The CDR3 length is 16 residues. V gave up 3 bases and J gave up 0 bases, with 14 bases separating them. CDR1 is MDHEN and CDR2 is SYDVKM in the germline V gene.

J is TRBJ2-1 and V is TRBV2, with 9 bases lining up with TRBD2. The ends lost 3 bases at V and 9 bases at J; junction bases unmatched: 9. There are 15 residues in the CDR3. Germline V gene lookup returns CDR1 SNHLY and CDR2 FYNNEI. CDR3 DNA sequence: TGTGCCAGCAGTGATCTGCGGGGGGGCCGGGGTGAGCAGTTCTTC. Translation gives CASSDLRGGRGEQFF.

This chain connects TRBV11-3 to TRBJ1-1; 7 positions agree with TRBD1. The germline CDR1 and CDR2 sequences are SGHNT and YENEEA. This CDR3 spans 14 amino acids. The V and J ends lost 3 bases and 3 bases, in that order; junction bases with no gene match: 4. The CDR3 DNA reads TGTGCCAGCAGCTTGACAGGGAGGCACACTGAAGCTTTCTTT. Translating it yields CASSLTGRHTEAFF.

The chain links TRBV7-3 to TRBJ2-2; 8 bases line up with TRBD2. The CDR3 contains 13 residues. Germline assignment: CDR1 SGHTA and CDR2 FQGTGA. V trimming: 5 bases; J trimming: 7 bases; junction bases outside the gene matches: 3. DNA for the CDR3: TGTGCCAGCAGCGCTAGCGGGCACGGGGAGCTGTTTTTT. It codes for CASSASGHGELFF.

This clone was seen once. The chain has TRBV19 and TRBJ1-1; D is unresolved. Germline CDR1 LNHDA, CDR2 SQIVND (reference sequence). V was trimmed by 3 bases and J by 3 bases, leaving 11 bases between them. This CDR3 has 14 amino acids. In DNA form, the CDR3 reads TGTGCCAGTAGTATCCAATTAGGTGACACTGAAGCTTTCTTT. This sequence encodes CASSIQLGDTEAFF.

This rearrangement joins TRBV19 to TRBJ2-5, with TRBD1 identical over 9 bases. The CDR3 length is 15 residues. The trim removed 5 bases at V and 5 bases at J, leaving 9 bases unmatched. Germline V gene sequence: CDR1 LNHDA, CDR2 SQIVND (reference sequence). The CDR3 is CASSSPGQGRETQYF. The CDR3 bases are TGTGCCAGTAGTTCTCCGGGACAGGGTAGGGAGACCCAGTACTTC. The variable domain in full, with the rest retrieved from reference TRBV19 and TRBJ2-5, is DGGITQSPKYLFRKEGQNVTLSCEQNLNHDAMYWYRQDPGQGLRLIYYSQIVNDFQKGDIAEGYSVSREKKESFPLTVTSAQKNPTAFYLCASSSPGQGRETQYFGPGTRLLVL.

This chain joins TRBV6-6 and TRBJ2-5; D unclear. CDR3 length: 12 residues. V was cut by 7 bases and J by 5 bases, with 11 bases left in between. The germline CDR1 and CDR2 sequences are MNHNY and SVGAGI (reference sequence). Here the CDR3 reads CASTKARETQYF. The CDR3 nucleotides read TGTGCCAGCACCAAAGCGAGGGAGACCCAGTACTTC.

This clone was detected only a few times. The chain employs TRBV4-2 and TRBJ1-2; 9 bases map to TRBD1. This CDR3 is built from 18 residues. Trimming took 1 base from V and 5 from J; bases not matched to a gene: 14. Germline V gives CDR1 LGHNA, CDR2 YNFKEQ. The CDR3 coding sequence is TGTGCCAGCAGCCAAGTTCGGCTGGCTGACAGGGGGGGGTATGGCTACACCTTC. This gives the protein CASSQVRLADRGGYGYTF.